Listed below are T cell receptor beta chains from one sample, sequenced in a study of T-cell memory formation after mild COVID-19. TCRdb processed the 5' RACE reads anew with MiXCR; each CDR3 protein has one entry. This table holds roughly 400,000 distinct CDR3 sequences, about a sixth found once. The specimen was PBMCs or a T cell subset sorted from them (not recorded which). The receptors shown here come from a man aged 18 to 30 who had mild COVID-19 (a few samples of this study predate the infection). Cell type and time point are not known. The CDR3 runs from the conserved cysteine through the conserved F or W. D genes are given only for firm matches.

CDR3 protein	V gene	J gene	D gene	CDR3 length
CASSVSQQTQETQYF	TRBV9	TRBJ2-5	-	15
CASSPPRTGGPNEQFF	TRBV18	TRBJ2-1	TRBD1	16
CASSLRAAETQYF	TRBV11-3	TRBJ2-5	-	13
CASTPGRGGSTDTQYF	TRBV5-1	TRBJ2-3	TRBD2	16
CASKLGGSASNTGELFF	TRBV3-1	TRBJ2-2	-	17
CASSPQGLSYTF	TRBV18	TRBJ1-2	-	12
CASSREAGTGYTEKLFF	TRBV3-1	TRBJ1-4	-	17
CASSPPGLPYEQYF	TRBV18	TRBJ2-7	-	14
CASSLAPDQPQHF	TRBV7-2	TRBJ1-5	-	13
CASRNFLQGTNTGELFF	TRBV12-3/TRBV12-4	TRBJ2-2	TRBD1	17
CASSRFQEREKLFF	TRBV12-3/TRBV12-4	TRBJ1-4	-	14
CASRLEVGNQPQHF	TRBV2	TRBJ1-5	-	14
CASSLPTTNNEQFF	TRBV28	TRBJ2-1	-	14
CASSLQGAENIQYF	TRBV11-3	TRBJ2-4	TRBD1	14
CASSPSWDTEAFF	TRBV3-1	TRBJ1-1	-	13
CSATQGLGAEQFF	TRBV20-1	TRBJ2-1	TRBD2	13
CASSWTGGFQETQYF	TRBV12-3/TRBV12-4	TRBJ2-5	TRBD1	15
CASSLGIGYTF	TRBV7-9	TRBJ1-2	-	11
CASSIRGGLVTEAFF	TRBV2	TRBJ1-1	-	15
CASSLGGQGAGEQYF	TRBV5-1	TRBJ2-7	TRBD1	15
CASSQSPRFWVFF	TRBV3-1	TRBJ1-1	-	13
CASSSVWEQFF	TRBV2	TRBJ2-1	-	11
CASRRTGSTDTQYF	TRBV12-3/TRBV12-4	TRBJ2-3	TRBD1	14
CASSQEPAAGNTIYF	TRBV4-2	TRBJ1-3	-	15
CASRTGTAGPGELFF	TRBV7-8	TRBJ2-2	-	15
CSVSRFKENLYNEQFF	TRBV20-1	TRBJ2-1	-	16
CASRVQGVTEAFF	TRBV5-6	TRBJ1-1	TRBD1	13
CASSFQGASTEAFF	TRBV12-3/TRBV12-4	TRBJ1-1	TRBD1	14
CASSPDRDKTQYF	TRBV4-1	TRBJ2-5	TRBD1	13
CASSGGGTDTQYF	TRBV2	TRBJ2-3	TRBD2	13
CASSSERTGFTEAFF	TRBV5-1	TRBJ1-1	TRBD1	15
CASSHRGSEQYF	TRBV7-6	TRBJ2-7	-	12
CASTLLGDSPDTQYF	TRBV27	TRBJ2-3	-	15
CASSLFGAGETQYF	TRBV28	TRBJ2-5	-	14
CASSPVGGRDPGELFF	TRBV12-3/TRBV12-4	TRBJ2-2	-	16
CASSESPGRNTEAFF	TRBV6-1	TRBJ1-1	-	15
CAIRGGQSPSTDTQYF	TRBV10-3	TRBJ2-3	-	16
CATSREIGANYGYTF	TRBV15	TRBJ1-2	-	15
CASSPSGLTEAFF	TRBV11-2	TRBJ1-1	-	13
CAWSVLLGQPLYF	TRBV30	TRBJ2-7	TRBD1	13
CATSRSVTEATGELFF	TRBV7-9	TRBJ2-2	-	16
CASSQALTGIDGYTF	TRBV7-9	TRBJ1-2	TRBD1	15
CASSWTGLGAFF	TRBV5-6	TRBJ1-1	TRBD1	12
CASSLPMEADGYTF	TRBV7-9	TRBJ1-2	-	14
CASSREETPKFF	TRBV7-3	TRBJ2-1	-	12
CASSLAQDRGNTGELFF	TRBV7-9	TRBJ2-2	TRBD1	17
CASSFFQGLDSPLHF	TRBV7-2	TRBJ1-6	-	15
CSARVVGTGRTDTQYF	TRBV20-1	TRBJ2-3	TRBD1	16
CASSLDGHRGSEQFF	TRBV7-2	TRBJ2-1	TRBD1	15
CASSHGHVWGNTEAFF	TRBV5-1	TRBJ1-1	-	16
CASSFQLFNTGELFF	TRBV11-2	TRBJ2-2	-	15
CASSDRVRLASGDTQYF	TRBV6-2/TRBV6-3	TRBJ2-3	TRBD1	17
CAWNQPQHF	TRBV30	TRBJ1-5	-	9
CASSPSSGGYNEQFF	TRBV2	TRBJ2-1	TRBD2	15
CASSYSSDEAFF	TRBV6-6	TRBJ1-1	-	12